A single sample is the source of the 4 T cell receptor beta chains below, sequenced in a study of tumor-infiltrating lymphocytes in localized non-small cell lung cancer. This table comes from immunoSEQ multiplex PCR, and its TCRdb copy is limited to in-frame clones, with some not included. The sample lists 21,000 or so clones, approximately 80% occurring once. The sequencing input was lung tumor tissue. These receptors came from a human donor with non-small cell lung cancer.

The CDR3 is CASSRGTGPGYEQYF. CDR3 nucleotide sequence: TGTGCCAGCTCACGAGGAACCGGACCAGGCTACGAGCAGTACTTC. The chain links TRBV18 to TRBJ2-7; D is undetermined. CDR3 length equals 15 residues. Germline-derived CDR1 and CDR2 are KGHSH and LQKENI. Trimming took off 4 bases at V and 3 bases at J, with 16 bases between the two ends.

The CDR3 reads CASSLGAEGNTEAFF. CDR3 nucleotide sequence: TGCGCCAGCAGCTTGGGAGCGGAGGGGAACACTGAAGCTTTCTTT. This chain links TRBV5-1 with TRBJ1-1, with no clear D. In germline, CDR1 is SGHRS, CDR2 YFSETQ. This CDR3 contains 15 residues. Trimming pared 0 bases from V and 1 base from J, leaving 10 bases between.

V and J are TRBV29-1 and TRBJ2-1, with D unclear. V gave up 3 bases and J gave up 4 bases, with 4 bases separating them. The CDR3 loop spans 11 amino acids. The germline CDR1 and CDR2 sequences are SQVTM and ANQGSEA. CDR3 sequence (DNA): TGCAGCGTTGAGGGGTACAATGAGCAGTTCTTC. Translation gives CSVEGYNEQFF.

The chain recombines TRBV7-8 with TRBJ2-7; possibly TRBD1 for D (5 bases). The CDR3 is 13 amino acids. Germline V gives CDR1 SGHVS, CDR2 FQNEAQ. Trimming removed 5 bases from V and 2 bases from J, with 10 bases in between. As DNA, the CDR3 is TGTGCCAGCAGCCTGACAGAGACCTACGAGCAGTACTTC. It specifies CASSLTETYEQYF.